These 24 T cell receptor beta chains were sequenced from one sample in a study of vaccination effects on CD4 cells after COVID-19. Using immunoSEQ multiplex PCR, the repertoire was profiled, and TCRdb retains in-frame clones only, with some absent. The data contain 20,000 to 25,000 clones, approximately 72% of them singletons. Antigen-specific CD4+ T cell clonotypes were called by their expansion after viral peptide-pool culture in ViraFEST. An approximately ten-day culture period preceded the isolation of CD4+ T cells. According to the study, vaccine recipients showed no prior SARS-CoV-2 infection and negative nucleocapsid antibodies. These receptors' targets are unknown. The material sequenced was CD4+ T cells from PBMCs cultured with HCoV-NL63 spike peptides, taken before COVID-19 vaccination. These receptors originate from a human donor who received a COVID-19 vaccine.

V and J are TRBV3-1 (or the pseudogene TRBV3-2) and TRBJ1-5; D gene uncertain. V lost 0 bases and J lost 6, with 6 bases in between. The CDR3 covers 13 residues. CDR1 is LGHDT, CDR2 YNNKEL, per germline (reference sequence). CDR3 residues: CASSQDVGQPQHF. The CDR3 DNA follows: TGTGCCAGCAGCCAAGATGTGGGTCAGCCCCAGCATTTT.

The V call is TRBV6-1, the J call TRBJ2-5; D perhaps matches TRBD2 (6 bases). The length of the CDR3 is 12 residues. Per the germline V gene, CDR1 is MNHNS and CDR2 is SASEGT. Trimming stripped 5 bases from V and 13 bases from J, with 17 bases between. CDR3 nucleotides: TGTGCCAGCAGTCCCCTGACTAGTCCAACGTACTTC. Amino acid sequence: CASSPLTSPTYF.

V and J are TRBV18 and TRBJ1-4; 8 positions match TRBD1. The CDR3 runs 16 residues. V shed 2 bases, J shed 7 bases, and the junction held 9 bases outside the gene matches. Germline CDR1 is KGHSH and CDR2 is LQKENI. The CDR3 nucleotides are TGTGCCAGCTCACCAGGACTTGGACAGGGTCGTGAAAAACTGTTTTTT. Encoded protein: CASSPGLGQGREKLFF.

The chain has TRBV27 and TRBJ1-5; the D is unclear. CDR1 MNHEY and CDR2 SMNVEV come from the germline V gene (reference sequence). CDR3 length equals 16 residues. V lost 4 bases and J 3 bases, leaving 16 bases between the germline ends. CDR3: CASSSRMGRNNQPQHF. The CDR3 nucleotides are TGTGCCAGCAGTTCCCGGATGGGGAGAAACAATCAGCCCCAGCATTTT.

V and J are TRBV7-9 and TRBJ2-2; D is perhaps TRBD2 (5 bases). CDR1 is SEHNR, CDR2 FQNEAQ, per germline (reference sequence). V shed 5 bases and J shed 0 bases, with 16 bases lying between them. The CDR3 loop spans 17 amino acids. The CDR3 DNA reads TGTGCCAGCAGCCCCGGGATTTTTTACACGAACACCGGGGAGCTGTTTTTT. Encoded protein: CASSPGIFYTNTGELFF.

The rearrangement links TRBV5-5 to TRBJ2-3; 8 bases match TRBD2. CDR1 and CDR2 from the germline V gene are SGHKS and YYEKEE (reference sequence). The CDR3 runs 16 residues. V was pared by 6 bases and J by 5 bases, with 14 bases of the junction left unmatched. In DNA, the CDR3 is TGTGCCAGCACCCTGGGGCGCGGGGGGCTGGGAGATACGCAGTATTTT. It yields the protein CASTLGRGGLGDTQYF. Complete variable domain (other parts from reference TRBV5-5 and TRBJ2-3): DAGVTQSPTHLIKTRGQQVTLRCSPISGHKSVSWYQQVLGQGPQFIFQYYEKEERGRGNFPDRFSARQFPNYSSELNVNALLLGDSALYLCASTLGRGGLGDTQYFGPGTRLTVL.

The V gene is TRBV7-8, the J gene TRBJ2-1, with 9 bases lining up with TRBD1. After removal of 3 bases from V and 0 bases from J, the junction contained 3 bases not matched to a gene. Germline CDR1 and CDR2: SGHVS and FQNEAQ. The CDR3 runs 16 residues. The CDR3 spells CASSLGTGSSYNEQFF. DNA of the CDR3: TGTGCCAGCAGCTTGGGGACAGGGAGCTCCTACAATGAGCAGTTCTTC.

CDR3 bases: TGTGCCAGCAGCTTAGAATACTCACGGGGGCGATCTTTCTTT. This gives the protein CASSLEYSRGRSFF. The chain links TRBV7-2 to TRBJ1-1; the D gene is possibly TRBD1 (6 bases). This CDR3 is 14 amino acids long. Germline values: CDR1 SGHTA, CDR2 FQGNSA. V lost 1 base to trimming and J lost 12 bases, with 18 bases between them. Drawing the rest from reference TRBV7-2 and TRBJ1-1, the complete variable domain is GAGVSQSPSNKVTEKGKDVELRCDPISGHTALYWYRQSLGQGLEFLIYFQGNSAPDKSGLPSDRFSAERTGGSVSTLTIQRTQQEDSAVYLCASSLEYSRGRSFFGQGTRLTVV.

This clone was detected once. This chain connects TRBV6-5 to TRBJ2-7, with TRBD1 identical over 8 bases. This CDR3 is 14 amino acids long. Germline V CDR1 and CDR2: MNHEY, SVGAGI. With 9 bases clipped from V and 6 bases from J, the junction kept 13 bases outside the gene matches. CDR3 protein: CASNQGARNGEQYF. CDR3 nucleotide sequence: TGTGCCAGTAATCAGGGGGCGAGAAACGGCGAGCAGTACTTC.

The genes are TRBV9 and TRBJ1-5; tentatively, D is TRBD1 (6 bases). Germline CDR1 is SGDLS and CDR2 is YYNGEE. The ends were cut back, 0 bases at V and 0 bases at J, with 25 bases in the middle. There are 21 residues in the CDR3. The CDR3 DNA follows: TGTGCCAGCAGCGTAGTTGGGGGCAGGGAGTATCCGTTTTATAGCAATCAGCCCCAGCATTTT. Protein: CASSVVGGREYPFYSNQPQHF.

This rearrangement joins TRBV14 to TRBJ2-3; the match to TRBD2 covers 10 bases. The V gene's germline CDR1 is SGHDN and CDR2 FVKESK. The CDR3 contains 17 residues. Unmatched junction bases numbered 10, after V lost 2 bases and J lost 5 bases. The CDR3 DNA reads TGTGCCAGCAGCCAACGGGTCACTAGCGGGGTACAAGATACGCAGTATTTT. Amino acid sequence: CASSQRVTSGVQDTQYF.

The chain combines TRBV3-1 (or the pseudogene TRBV3-2) with TRBJ2-5, with 9 bases lining up with TRBD2. Germline CDR1 is LGHDT and CDR2 is YNNKEL (reference sequence). V lost 2 bases to trimming and J lost 7 bases; unmatched junction nucleotides: 8. The CDR3 is made up of 15 amino acids. This CDR3 reads CASSQLRGGQGTQYF. The CDR3 region has the DNA TGTGCCAGCAGCCAATTGCGGGGGGGCCAGGGGACCCAGTACTTC.

V is TRBV15 and J is TRBJ2-1; TRBD2 matches 7 bases. The CDR3 extends over 17 amino acids. Germline V CDR1 and CDR2: LNHNV, YYDKDF (reference sequence). With V trimmed by 5 bases and J by 8 bases, 18 bases remained unmatched. CDR3 sequence reads: CATSPAWVGWGGDEQFF. The CDR3 region has the DNA TGTGCCACCAGCCCCGCGTGGGTGGGTTGGGGAGGGGATGAGCAGTTCTTC.

V is TRBV23-1 and J is TRBJ1-5; D perhaps matches TRBD1 (5 bases). TRBV23-1 is recorded as an ORF, its role being uncertain. This CDR3 spans 20 amino acids. V was shortened by 7 bases and J by 2 bases, with 30 bases between the two germline ends. Here the CDR3 DNA reads TGCGCCAGCAATCCACAAGACCCCGGGAATATTCCCAGGGGCAATCAGCCCCAGCATTTT. It yields the protein CASNPQDPGNIPRGNQPQHF.

The rearrangement joins TRBV5-5 to TRBJ2-5; perhaps TRBD2 as D (5 bases). The V and J ends lost 2 bases and 3 bases respectively, with 8 bases between them. The CDR3 is 13 amino acids. CDR1 and CDR2 (germline): SGHKS, YYEKEE (reference sequence). The CDR3 protein is CASSLPGEETQYF. For the CDR3, the DNA is TGTGCCAGCAGCTTACCCGGGGAAGAGACCCAGTACTTC. Full variable domain (missing parts from reference TRBV5-5 and TRBJ2-5): DAGVTQSPTHLIKTRGQQVTLRCSPISGHKSVSWYQQVLGQGPQFIFQYYEKEERGRGNFPDRFSARQFPNYSSELNVNALLLGDSALYLCASSLPGEETQYFGPGTRLLVL.

V is TRBV6-5 and J is TRBJ2-5, with D perhaps matching TRBD1 (6 bases). Germline CDR1 MNHEY, CDR2 SVGAGI. The CDR3 runs 14 residues. V dropped 5 bases and J dropped 2 bases, with 12 bases sitting between them. The CDR3 bases are TGTGCCAGCAGTCCAGGACAGTTACAAGAGACCCAGTACTTC. Translating gives CASSPGQLQETQYF.

The J gene is TRBJ1-1, the V gene TRBV18; D is uncertain. CDR1 is KGHSH and CDR2 is LQKENI in the germline V gene. The V end was cut by 3 bases, the J end by 4 bases, with 9 bases between. The CDR3 spans 13 residues. The CDR3 is CASSPVAGTEAFF. The CDR3, as DNA: TGTGCCAGCTCACCGGTTGCGGGCACTGAAGCTTTCTTT. Filled out from reference TRBV18 and TRBJ1-1, the complete variable domain reads NAGVMQNPRHLVRRRGQEARLRCSPMKGHSHVYWYRQLPEEGLKFMVYLQKENIIDESGMPKERFSAEFPKEGPSILRIQQVVRGDSAAYFCASSPVAGTEAFFGQGTRLTVV.

J is TRBJ1-2 and V is TRBV19, with TRBD1 as a possible D gene (6 bases). This CDR3 has 15 residues. Trimming removed 3 bases at V and 3 bases at J, with 14 bases between. Germline V CDR1 and CDR2: LNHDA, SQIVND (reference sequence). The DNA for the CDR3 is TGTGCCAGTAGTATCTCGGGACAAGAGTACTATGGCTACACCTTC. This gives the protein CASSISGQEYYGYTF.

The rearrangement links TRBV3-1 (or the pseudogene TRBV3-2) to TRBJ1-2; TRBD1 matches 7 bases. The V gene end was trimmed by 4 bases and the J gene end by 3 bases; junction bases not matched to a gene: 8. Germline CDR1 is LGHDT and CDR2 is YNNKEL (reference sequence). The CDR3 is made up of 15 amino acids. Written as DNA, the CDR3 is TGTGCCAGCAGCCTACGGGAGGGGGCTTACTATGGCTACACCTTC. This gives the protein CASSLREGAYYGYTF.

V is TRBV6-5 and J is TRBJ2-2; TRBD1 matches 8 bases. The V gene's germline CDR1 is MNHEY and CDR2 SVGAGI. V gave up 7 bases and J gave up 5 bases; unmatched junction bases: 9. The CDR3 has 15 amino acids. The CDR3 loop is CASTTKDRGTGELFF. The CDR3 DNA is TGTGCCAGCACTACGAAAGACAGGGGAACCGGGGAGCTGTTTTTT.

This clone showed up just once. The rearrangement uses TRBV6-5 and TRBJ2-7; 7 bases agree with TRBD1. The CDR3 sequence is 15 residues long. Germline trimming cut 4 bases from V and 0 bases from J; bases unmatched to any gene: 6. CDR1 is MNHEY, CDR2 SVGAGI, per germline. Here the CDR3 DNA reads TGTGCCAGCAGTTCCATGGGACAGTCCTCCTACGAGCAGTACTTC. It is translated as CASSSMGQSSYEQYF.

V is TRBV5-1 and J is TRBJ2-2; 11 bases line up with TRBD1. The CDR3 length is 15 residues. The V segment lost 4 bases and the J segment 4 bases; nucleotides outside the gene matches: 3. Germline V lookup: CDR1 SGHRS, CDR2 YFSETQ. The CDR3 nucleotides read TGCGCCAGCAGCACCGGACAGGGGGCCACCGGGGAGCTGTTTTTT. It yields the protein CASSTGQGATGELFF. Drawing the rest from reference TRBV5-1 and TRBJ2-2, the complete variable domain is KAGVTQTPRYLIKTRGQQVTLSCSPISGHRSVSWYQQTPGQGLQFLFEYFSETQRNKGNFPGRFSGRQFSNSRSEMNVSTLELGDSALYLCASSTGQGATGELFFGEGSRLTVL.

This chain connects TRBV3-1 (or the pseudogene TRBV3-2) to TRBJ2-5; D is uncertain. Germline V gene data show CDR1 as LGHDT and CDR2 as YNNKEL (reference sequence). V was clipped by 4 bases and J by 5 bases, with 11 bases between them. This CDR3 has 13 amino acids. The CDR3: CASSLDSWETQYF. For the CDR3, the DNA is TGTGCCAGCAGCCTCGATTCGTGGGAGACCCAGTACTTC.

The chain combines TRBV18 with TRBJ2-1; D not resolved. Germline CDR1 reads KGHSH; CDR2 reads LQKENI. The ends were cut back, 5 bases at V and 12 bases at J, with 11 bases in the middle. CDR3 length equals 11 residues. In DNA, the CDR3 is TGTGCCAGCTCAACCGGCTTCGGGCAGTTCTTC. Amino acids: CASSTGFGQFF.